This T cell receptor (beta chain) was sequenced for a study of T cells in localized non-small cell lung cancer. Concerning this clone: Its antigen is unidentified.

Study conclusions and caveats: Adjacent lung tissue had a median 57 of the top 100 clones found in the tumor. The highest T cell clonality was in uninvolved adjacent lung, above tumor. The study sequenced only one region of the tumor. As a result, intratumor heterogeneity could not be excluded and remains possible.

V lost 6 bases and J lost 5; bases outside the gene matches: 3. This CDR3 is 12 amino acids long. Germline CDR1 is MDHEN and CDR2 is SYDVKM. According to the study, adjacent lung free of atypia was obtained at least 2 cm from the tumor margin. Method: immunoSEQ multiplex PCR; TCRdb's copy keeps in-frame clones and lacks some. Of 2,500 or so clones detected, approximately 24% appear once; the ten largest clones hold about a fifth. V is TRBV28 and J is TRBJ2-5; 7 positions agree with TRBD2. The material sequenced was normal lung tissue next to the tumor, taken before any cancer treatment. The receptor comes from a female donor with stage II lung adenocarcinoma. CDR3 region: CASRRGGETQYF. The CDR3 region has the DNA TGTGCCAGCAGGAGGGGAGGGGAGACCCAGTACTTC.